The 23 T cell receptor beta chains below all came from one sample that was sequenced in a study of blood T cell repertoires in COVID-19 (dated by TCRdb to 2018 to 2020). The library was obtained by the immunoSEQ multiplex PCR assay. Drawn from immuneACCESS, this table holds only the in-frame rearrangements with V and J called that TCRdb kept. Clones are partly lost; checked studies trace under half to an unresolved V gene and leave the rest unexplained. The sample includes approximately 75,000 clones, with 74% observed a single time. Together, the top ten hold approximately 2.4% of the sample. Sequenced material: peripheral blood. The source is a human donor with acute or convalescent COVID-19. The donor label of this sample is uncertain.

This chain connects TRBV20-1 to TRBJ2-7, with D uncertain. Trimming cost V 3 bases and J 3 bases, with 12 bases left between them. Looked up from germline, CDR1 is DFQATT and CDR2 is SNEGSKA (reference sequence). The CDR3 sequence is 13 residues long. The CDR3 DNA follows: TGCAGTGCTAGTCGGCTCGGAGACTACGAGCAGTACGTC. Translated, it gives CSASRLGDYEQYV.

The V and J genes are TRBV28 and TRBJ1-2; D might be TRBD1 (5 bases). Looked up from germline, CDR1 is MDHEN and CDR2 is SYDVKM. CDR3 size: 16 residues. The V gene lost 3 bases and the J gene lost 5 bases, with 19 bases spanning the gap. CDR3 bases: TGTGCCAGCAGTTTCCGAGACTGGGGCCTCCAATATGGCTACACCTTC. Translated: CASSFRDWGLQYGYTF.

The chain joins TRBV4-2 to TRBJ2-2; the match to TRBD2 covers 7 bases. This CDR3 has 18 amino acids. Germline V gives CDR1 LGHNA, CDR2 YNFKEQ. The trim removed 1 base at V and 0 bases at J, leaving 8 bases unmatched. The CDR3 sequence: CASSQVRGLTPNTGELFF. The CDR3 region has the DNA TGTGCCAGCAGCCAAGTGCGGGGGTTAACTCCGAACACCGGGGAGCTGTTTTTT.

With regard to this clone: The identical CDR3 is also encoded by other nucleotide sequences in the sample. The rearrangement links TRBV19 to TRBJ2-2; no clear D gene. The CDR3 sequence is 14 residues long. The ends were cut back, 2 bases at V and 1 base at J, with 5 bases in the middle. Germline-derived CDR1 and CDR2 are LNHDA and SQIVND (reference sequence). The CDR3 spells CASSISRNTGELFF. CDR3 nucleotide sequence: TGTGCCAGTAGTATAAGTAGGAACACCGGGGAGCTGTTTTTT.

This sequence joins TRBV9 and TRBJ2-2; D may be TRBD1 (5 bases). The CDR3 contains 17 residues. V lost 0 bases to trimming and J lost 3 bases, with 15 bases between them. Germline V gives CDR1 SGDLS, CDR2 YYNGEE. The CDR3 protein is CASSVVISGWDTGELFF. For the CDR3, the DNA is TGTGCCAGCAGCGTAGTAATTTCAGGGTGGGACACCGGGGAGCTGTTTTTT.

The rearrangement links TRBV18 to TRBJ1-2, with 10 positions matching TRBD1. The germline CDR1 and CDR2 sequences are KGHSH and LQKENI. Losses at the gene ends were 3 bases for V and 8 bases for J; bases not matched to a gene: 9. This CDR3 contains 15 residues. The CDR3 region has the DNA TGTGCCAGCTCACCCCAGGACAGGGGGGGTGTCGGCTACACCTTC. Protein: CASSPQDRGGVGYTF.

This rearrangement joins TRBV12-3 or TRBV12-4 to TRBJ2-3; 11 nucleotides align to TRBD2. The CDR3 runs to 13 residues. V gave up 10 bases and J gave up 6 bases; unmatched junction bases: 6. The CDR3 DNA is TGTGCCACCCTAGCGGGGGGTATGGATACGCAGTATTTT. Amino acid sequence: CATLAGGMDTQYF.

This clone was seen just once. V gene TRBV19 combines with J gene TRBJ2-2; 8 nucleotides line up with TRBD2. The V and J ends lost 7 bases and 7 bases, in that order; junction bases with no gene match: 11. Germline loops: CDR1 LNHDA, CDR2 SQIVND (reference sequence). This CDR3 is 15 amino acids long. Here the CDR3 reads CASTLRSAGGGELFF. CDR3 DNA sequence: TGTGCCAGTACCCTCCGGAGTGCGGGGGGCGGGGAGCTGTTTTTT.

The genes are TRBV9 and TRBJ1-6; TRBD1 agrees at 9 bases. Germline trimming cut 0 bases from V and 10 bases from J; bases unmatched to any gene: 11. This CDR3 is built from 17 residues. The V gene's germline CDR1 is SGDLS and CDR2 YYNGEE. The CDR3 is CASSVAGTGSGSSPLHF. CDR3 nucleotides: TGTGCCAGCAGCGTAGCTGGGACAGGGAGCGGGAGCTCACCCCTCCACTTT.

The chain joins TRBV27 to TRBJ2-1; 8 bases are shared with TRBD2. Per the germline V gene, CDR1 is MNHEY and CDR2 is SMNVEV (reference sequence). The ends lost 4 bases at V and 9 bases at J; junction bases unmatched: 5. The CDR3 totals 13 residues. The chain's CDR3 is CASSSGGAVEQFF. The CDR3 DNA reads as TGTGCCAGCAGTTCCGGGGGGGCCGTTGAGCAGTTCTTC.

This sequence joins TRBV24-1 and TRBJ2-2; D perhaps matches TRBD1 (5 bases). Trimming shortened V by 5 bases and J by 1 base, and 10 bases separated the two germline ends. Germline CDR1 and CDR2: KGHDR and SFDVKD. CDR3 length equals 15 residues. In nucleotides, the CDR3 is TGTGCCACCAGTGGATGGGGCGGGAACACCGGGGAGCTGTTTTTT. It yields the protein CATSGWGGNTGELFF.

This clone was seen a handful of times. V is TRBV28 and J is TRBJ2-7; tentative D call: TRBD2 (5 bases). CDR1 is MDHEN and CDR2 is SYDVKM in the germline V gene. The ends were cut back, 2 bases at V and 3 bases at J, with 11 bases in the middle. This CDR3 is 14 amino acids long. CDR3 amino acids: CASSLTGSHYEQYV. Written as DNA, the CDR3 is TGTGCCAGCAGTTTAACGGGGAGCCACTACGAGCAGTACGTC.

The CDR3, as DNA: TGTGCCAGCAGCATCCTACAGGGGACTGAAGCTTTCTTT. Protein: CASSILQGTEAFF. The gene calls are TRBV5-8 and TRBJ1-1, with TRBD1 matching over 7 bases. Losses at the gene ends were 4 bases for V and 5 bases for J; bases not matched to a gene: 5. Germline-derived CDR1 and CDR2 are SGHTS and YDEGEE. This CDR3 is built from 13 residues.

V usage is TRBV6-5 and J usage is TRBJ2-4; 8 positions agree with TRBD1. The CDR3 loop spans 14 amino acids. With V trimmed by 6 bases and J by 4 bases, 5 bases remained unmatched. The V gene's germline CDR1 is MNHEY and CDR2 SVGAGI. The CDR3 is CASRKQGVKNIQYF. CDR3 sequence (DNA): TGTGCCAGCAGGAAACAGGGGGTAAAAAACATTCAGTACTTC.

V usage is TRBV11-1 and J usage is TRBJ2-2; 11 positions match TRBD2. Germline assignment: CDR1 SGHAT and CDR2 FQDESV (reference sequence). Germline trimming cut 3 bases from V and 7 bases from J; bases unmatched to any gene: 7. The CDR3 has 16 amino acids. For the CDR3, the DNA is TGTGCCAGCAGCTTGACTAGCGGGATCGGGGACGGGGAGCTGTTTTTT. This codes for CASSLTSGIGDGELFF.

The CDR3 region is CALKGWDFDGEQFF. CDR3 nucleotide sequence: TGTGCCTTAAAGGGTTGGGACTTCGATGGTGAGCAGTTCTTC. The V call is TRBV30, the J call TRBJ2-1, with D perhaps matching TRBD2 (6 bases). The V end lost 7 bases, the J end lost 9 bases, and 22 bases lay between the germline ends. The CDR3 extends over 14 amino acids. Germline CDR1 is GTSNPN and CDR2 is SVGIG (reference sequence).

This clone was seen a few times. The chain is built from TRBV9 and TRBJ1-6, with TRBD1 as a possible D gene (5 bases). This CDR3 spans 15 amino acids. Per the germline V gene, CDR1 is SGDLS and CDR2 is YYNGEE. Trimming stripped 1 base from V and 5 bases from J, with 10 bases between. The CDR3 DNA reads TGTGCCAGCAGCGTACAGGCAGGGAATAATTCACCCCTCCACTTT. It is translated as CASSVQAGNNSPLHF.

The chain carries TRBV21-1 and TRBJ1-6; TRBD1, the table's D call, lacks a check against the DNA. TRBV21-1 is listed as a pseudogene. CDR3 length equals 16 residues. Written as DNA, the CDR3 is TGTGCCAGCACTCCCCCGGACAGGCTCTATAATTCACCCCTCCACTTT. Translating gives CASTPPDRLYNSPLHF.

Only one count was recorded for this clone. The V gene is TRBV7-2, the J gene TRBJ2-2; 8 bases fit TRBD2. The CDR3 extends over 15 amino acids. V was clipped by 3 bases and J by 4 bases; unmatched bases: 4. Germline V gene sequence: CDR1 SGHTA, CDR2 FQGNSA. The CDR3 sequence: CASSLAGGSTGELFF. As DNA, the CDR3 is TGTGCCAGCAGCTTGGCGGGAGGTAGCACCGGGGAGCTGTTTTTT.

The chain is built from TRBV4-2 and TRBJ1-5, with D possibly being TRBD1 (5 bases). V shed 1 base and J shed 5 bases, with 12 bases lying between them. CDR3 size: 15 residues. Germline values: CDR1 LGHNA, CDR2 YNFKEQ. The CDR3 nucleotides read TGTGCCAGCAGCCAAGTGGCAGGAGGGGATCAGCCCCAGCATTTT. Translating it yields CASSQVAGGDQPQHF.

This clone was observed many times. The chain carries TRBV2 and TRBJ1-6; 8 bases match TRBD1. The CDR3 contains 14 residues. V lost 4 bases, J lost 10 bases, and 6 bases stayed unmatched. Germline values: CDR1 SNHLY, CDR2 FYNNEI. CDR3 protein: CASSARTGYSPLHF. CDR3 DNA sequence: TGTGCCAGCAGTGCGAGGACAGGGTACTCACCCCTCCACTTT. The variable domain in full, with the rest retrieved from reference TRBV2 and TRBJ1-6, is EPEVTQTPSHQVTQMGQEVILRCVPISNHLYFYWYRQILGQKVEFLVSFYNNEISEKSEIFDDQFSVERPDGSNFTLKIRSTKLEDSAMYFCASSARTGYSPLHFGNGTRLTVT.

The chain carries TRBV2 and TRBJ2-7; D might be TRBD2 (6 bases). CDR3 size: 15 residues. Germline CDR1 and CDR2: SNHLY and FYNNEI. Trimming left V 7 bases short and J 5 bases short, with 21 bases between. The CDR3 here is CASTPPGVNRNEQYV. CDR3 nucleotide sequence: TGTGCCAGCACCCCTCCGGGGGTAAACCGGAACGAGCAGTACGTC.

The count of this clone is one. The rearrangement joins TRBV6-6 to TRBJ1-1; a weak D match, TRBD1 (5 bases). Germline V CDR1 and CDR2: MNHNY, SVGAGI (reference sequence). V lost 0 bases, J lost 1 base, and 9 bases lay in between. The CDR3 covers 15 residues. The CDR3 protein is CASSYSPGGNTEAFF. The CDR3 region has the DNA TGTGCCAGCAGTTACTCGCCGGGGGGGAACACTGAAGCTTTCTTT.